The clone carrying this T cell receptor (beta chain) was found once. Its antigen is as yet unknown. A modified ARM-PCR protocol with three rounds of nested PCR amplified TCRbeta. TCRdb passed the multiplex PCR reads through MiXCR, listing each CDR3 protein once. The sample has over 60,000 distinct CDR3 sequences; roughly 80% are singletons. This CDR3 comprises 13 residues. The germline CDR1 and CDR2 sequences are MNHEY and SVGEGT. V was clipped by 7 bases and J by 5 bases, with 12 bases between them. This specimen belongs to a study of tumor and adjacent non-tumor tissue in lung cancer. The wider study: Samples averaged roughly 4.2 million productive TCRbeta reads each.

Points from the study as a whole: Significantly higher TCR diversity was found in tumor than normal lung.

RNA was extracted from bulk tissue without any cell sorting. What was sequenced was lung tumor tissue. The source is a woman aged 50 to 60 with non-small cell lung cancer. The rearrangement joins TRBV6-2 or TRBV6-3 to TRBJ1-5; no reliable D call. Here the CDR3 reads CASNGVADQPQHF. CDR3 DNA sequence: TGTGCCAGCAATGGTGTAGCGGATCAGCCCCAGCATTTT.